This T cell receptor beta chain is from a study of CD8 T cells in ankylosing spondylitis. This clonotype was picked up a small number of times. The CDR3 loop spans 12 amino acids. V was trimmed by 6 bases and J by 8 bases, leaving 13 bases between them. CDR1 is DFQATT and CDR2 is SNEGSKA in the germline V gene (reference sequence). With molecular barcodes, quantitative 5'-RACE was used to make the TCR beta libraries. Each CDR3 protein is one row after TCRdb ran MiXCR on the 5' RACE reads. In the table there are 84,000 or so distinct CDR3 sequences, more than 25% of which are singletons. The sample comprised blood, either unsorted or a sorted T cell fraction (not recorded which). This receptor was identified in a male donor with ankylosing spondylitis or in good health (not recorded which). The gene calls are TRBV20-1 and TRBJ1-4; D may be TRBD1 (5 bases). CDR3 nucleotides: TGCAGTGCCGGAAGAAGGACAGAAAAACTGTTTTTT. It yields the protein CSAGRRTEKLFF.